These T cell receptor beta chains were read from a single sample in a study of cytomegalovirus exposure and HLA in healthy donors. TCRdb's copy holds only in-frame clones and misses some; the assay was immunoSEQ multiplex PCR. The sample shows 100,000 or so clones, roughly 69% of them seen only once. Input material: PBMCs. All receptors come from a woman aged 25 to 39 in good health and CMV-seronegative. CDR3s include the opening cysteine and the closing phenylalanine or tryptophan. A D gene is named only where the DNA matches it firmly. Rows give clone size only sometimes, using once, few, many, or a class for an expanded clone.

J gene,D gene,V gene,clone size,CDR3 protein,CDR3 DNA
TRBJ1-2,-,TRBV7-2,few,CASSPGRVDGYTF,TGTGCCAGCAGCCCCGGCAGGGTGGATGGCTACACCTTC
TRBJ1-2,-,TRBV14,-,CASSQEWGDYGYTF,TGTGCCAGCAGCCAAGAATGGGGGGACTATGGCTACACCTTC
TRBJ2-7,TRBD1,TRBV7-9,-,CASSSTGGRDEQYF,TGTGCCAGCAGCTCTACAGGGGGCAGGGACGAGCAGTACTTC
TRBJ2-3,TRBD2,TRBV28,-,CASSSPSGGPLNTQYF,TGTGCCAGCAGTTCCCCTAGCGGGGGCCCCCTAAATACGCAGTATTTT
TRBJ2-1,-,TRBV2,once,CASSGLSSVGEQFF,TGTGCCAGCAGTGGGCTCTCTAGCGTGGGTGAGCAGTTCTTC
TRBJ1-5,-,TRBV21-1,-,CASSKRPPGNSNQPQHF,TGTGCCAGCAGCAAACGCCCTCCTGGCAATAGCAATCAGCCCCAGCATTTT
TRBJ2-2,-,TRBV10-1,-,CASSALGGTGELFF,TGCGCCAGCAGTGCCCTCGGAGGTACCGGGGAGCTGTTTTTT
TRBJ1-1,TRBD1,TRBV27,-,CASRRQGPAEAFF,TGTGCCAGCAGAAGACAGGGTCCCGCTGAAGCTTTCTTT
TRBJ1-1,-,TRBV27,few,CASGQYTEAFF,TGTGCCAGCGGGCAGTACACTGAAGCTTTCTTT
TRBJ2-7,-,TRBV7-9,-,CASSLGTSRVDEQYF,TGTGCCAGCAGCCTCGGGACATCCCGGGTGGACGAGCAGTACTTC
TRBJ1-2,-,TRBV18,-,CASSPGREGGYTF,TGTGCCAGCTCACCAGGCAGGGAAGGTGGCTACACCTTC
TRBJ1-2,-,TRBV5-6,-,CASRGQGGYTF,TGTGCCAGCCGCGGACAAGGGGGCTACACCTTC
TRBJ2-5,TRBD1,TRBV6-5,-,CASSQDRGHLVTQYF,TGTGCCAGCAGCCAGGACAGGGGCCACCTGGTGACCCAGTACTTC
TRBJ1-1,TRBD1,TRBV14,-,CASSLGQGSGTEAFF,TGTGCCAGCAGCCTAGGACAGGGGAGTGGCACTGAAGCTTTCTTT
TRBJ1-1,-,TRBV29-1,-,CSVQDSTEAFF,TGCAGCGTTCAGGACAGCACTGAAGCTTTCTTT
TRBJ2-3,-,TRBV27,-,CASSSPYGGGTDTQYF,TGTGCCAGCAGTTCCCCATACGGCGGGGGCACAGATACGCAGTATTTT
TRBJ2-7,TRBD2,TRBV11-2,-,CASSRGAGSSYEQYF,TGTGCCAGCAGCCGGGGAGCGGGGTCTTCCTACGAGCAGTACTTC
TRBJ1-6,-,TRBV29-1,-,CSVKTDPGSPLHF,TGCAGCGTCAAGACAGACCCAGGTTCACCCCTCCACTTT
TRBJ2-7,TRBD2,TRBV5-1,-,CASSLLGGGSYEQYF,TGCGCCAGCAGCTTGCTAGGCGGCGGGAGTTACGAGCAGTACTTC
TRBJ2-3,TRBD2,TRBV7-2,-,CASSLPAGGTDTQYF,TGTGCCAGCAGCCTCCCAGCGGGAGGGACAGATACGCAGTATTTT
TRBJ1-1,TRBD1,TRBV19,-,CASSATGGWAEAFF,TGTGCCAGTAGTGCCACAGGGGGCTGGGCTGAAGCTTTCTTT
TRBJ2-1,TRBD2,TRBV11-2,few,CASSFPTSMNEQFF,TGTGCCAGCAGCTTCCCGACTAGCATGAATGAGCAGTTCTTC
TRBJ1-1,TRBD1,TRBV6-6,-,CASSAQGGDTEAFF,TGTGCCAGCAGTGCACAGGGGGGTGACACTGAAGCTTTCTTT
TRBJ2-5,-,TRBV2,few,CASSRETQYF,TGTGCCAGCAGCAGAGAGACCCAGTACTTC
TRBJ1-3,TRBD1,TRBV4-1,few,CASSQDRDRGQVYGNTIYF,TGCGCCAGCAGCCAAGATAGGGACAGGGGGCAGGTTTATGGAAACACCATATATTTT
TRBJ2-3,TRBD2,TRBV12-5,-,CASGLPTIAGGYTDTQYF,TGTGCTAGTGGTTTGCCGACAATAGCGGGAGGGTACACAGATACGCAGTATTTT
TRBJ1-1,TRBD1,TRBV28,few,CASEPLDRAETEAFF,TGTGCCAGCGAACCCCTGGACAGGGCGGAGACTGAAGCTTTCTTT
TRBJ2-3,TRBD2,TRBV9,-,CASSVVAGGLGTDTQYF,TGTGCCAGCAGCGTAGTGGCGGGGGGGCTTGGCACAGATACGCAGTATTTT